In its sample, the clone carrying this TCR beta chain was seen a few times. Its specificity is not known. These data originate in a study of CD8+ T cells in alopecia areata. About the study: For the treated group, dosing was oral tofacitinib at 5 to 10 mg twice daily.

Study observations and caveats: Lesional scalp exceeded normal scalp in clonality, especially in alopecia totalis/universalis. Clarity of TCR sharing across patients fell short of that in mice, possibly HLA-related.

RNA extraction was followed by reverse transcription into cDNA, which acted as the sequencing template. The method was immunoSEQ multiplex PCR; TCRdb's version includes in-frame clones alone and lacks a portion of them. The table has 140,000 to 150,000 clones, approximately 49% seen once; the top ten hold approximately 1%. Investigators sorted PBMCs to obtain both CD4+ and CD8+ T cells. V dropped 6 bases and J dropped 1 base, with 9 bases sitting between them. Germline-derived CDR1 and CDR2 are MNHNS and SASEGT. The CDR3 loop spans 13 amino acids. This clonotype was obtained from a human donor with alopecia areata. The source was CD4+ T cells sorted from blood, collected at week 0. V is TRBV6-1 and J is TRBJ1-2; D gene unclear. CDR3 sequence (DNA): TGTGCCAGCAGCCAGACGGTTAACTATGGCTACACCTTC. This gives the protein CASSQTVNYGYTF.